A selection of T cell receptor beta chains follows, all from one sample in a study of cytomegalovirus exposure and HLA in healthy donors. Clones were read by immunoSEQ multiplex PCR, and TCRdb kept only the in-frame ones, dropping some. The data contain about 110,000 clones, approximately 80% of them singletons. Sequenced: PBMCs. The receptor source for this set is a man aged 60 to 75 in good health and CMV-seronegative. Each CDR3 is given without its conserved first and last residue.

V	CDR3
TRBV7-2	ASSQVGRGAPTDTQY
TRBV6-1	ASSDVGGNQPQH
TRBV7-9	ASSPGTAEAF
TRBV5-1	ASSLEGVSFGGYT
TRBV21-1	ASSPRGGGGLYEQY
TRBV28	ASSVSTQGTGANVLT
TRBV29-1	SAKTSNTGELF
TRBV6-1	ASRDGYGNGYT
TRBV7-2	ASSLVRGQDTIY
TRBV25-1	ASCPGLQREGYT
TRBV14	ASSHWTGVNSPLH
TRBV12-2	ASRSPIQGVANYGYT
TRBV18	ASSPGGGGSDEQY
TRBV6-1	ASSEAGAVQPQH
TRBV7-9	ASSFRAAVEQY
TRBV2	ASSVWPQKNTEAF
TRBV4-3	ASSQYMSSYEQY
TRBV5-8	ASSIRQGGVGAF
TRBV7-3	ASSLAGGELF
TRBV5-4	ASSLGQGQPQH
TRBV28	ASSSPGQGFDEKLF
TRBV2	ASSAVGVGTEAF
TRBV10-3	AISASGTNTEAF
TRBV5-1	ASSLTGRANYGYT
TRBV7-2	ASSFTGGLNEQF
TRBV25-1	ASSGGGRITEAF
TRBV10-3	AIRQGANYGYT
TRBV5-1	ASSPGQETQY
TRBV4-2	ASSQDLGVAGELF
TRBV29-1	SVRREAEAF
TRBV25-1	ASSEGGGYGYT
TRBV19	ASTQSNTGELF
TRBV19	ASSIRETALYGYT
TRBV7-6	ASSTGPAYEQY
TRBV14	ASSRGNLNEKLF
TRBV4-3	ASSPESGGETQY
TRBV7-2	ASSLVGAGGPTDTQY
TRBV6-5	ASTSGRAGELF
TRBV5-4	ASSIGQGVYNEQF
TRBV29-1	SVGGGTNTGELF
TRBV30	AWRRSSYNSPLH
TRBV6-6	ASGDSDGGSTGELF
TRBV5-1	ASSRRGVEPEAF
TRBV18	ASSPGNSNYGYT
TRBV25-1	ASSEINQGQGAHYGYT
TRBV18	ASSTLNNQPQH
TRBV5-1	ASSLTDRSPLH
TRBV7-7	ASSPGVRGWTDTQY